These T cell receptor beta chains were read from a single sample in a study of blood T cell repertoires in COVID-19. Sequencing used immunoSEQ multiplex PCR; TCRdb keeps in-frame clones, though not all of them. The sample has under 150,000 clones, 75% to 90% seen once; the top ten hold approximately 3%. Material: peripheral blood. The source is a woman in her sixties or seventies with active COVID-19. Each CDR3 is given with its conserved first and last residue. Fields, in order: D gene, V gene, J gene, clone size, CDR3 DNA, CDR3 protein. A D gene is named only where the DNA matches it firmly. Expanded clones are given a class, and other clones once, few, many or no size at all.

D gene: TRBD2; V gene: TRBV9; J gene: TRBJ2-1; clone size: -; CDR3 DNA: TGTGCCAGCAGCGTAGGGGTTGGGCTAGCGGGTTCTAGGCGGTACAATGAGCAGTTCTTC; CDR3 protein: CASSVGVGLAGSRRYNEQFF
D gene: TRBD1; V gene: TRBV4-2; J gene: TRBJ2-7; clone size: -; CDR3 DNA: TGTGCCAGCAGCCCAAGCCATACCGGGACAGGGGTGACCTACGAGCAGTACTTC; CDR3 protein: CASSPSHTGTGVTYEQYF
D gene: TRBD2; V gene: TRBV4-2; J gene: TRBJ2-5; clone size: -; CDR3 DNA: TGTGCCAGCAGCCAAGACCGGACTAGCGGGAGGAGAGAGACCCAGTACTTC; CDR3 protein: CASSQDRTSGRRETQYF
D gene: -; V gene: TRBV7-9; J gene: TRBJ2-1; clone size: -; CDR3 DNA: TGTGCCAGCAGTCGCGGGGAGGTCTACAATGAGCAGTTCTTC; CDR3 protein: CASSRGEVYNEQFF
D gene: TRBD1; V gene: TRBV25-1; J gene: TRBJ1-6; clone size: -; CDR3 DNA: TGTGCCAGCCTACCAACGACAGGGGGAAATTCACCCCTCCACTTT; CDR3 protein: CASLPTTGGNSPLHF
D gene: -; V gene: TRBV21-1; J gene: TRBJ1-2; clone size: -; CDR3 DNA: TGTGCCAGCAGCAAAGGGGACAGATCTGGCTACACCTTC; CDR3 protein: CASSKGDRSGYTF
D gene: TRBD1; V gene: TRBV3-1/TRBV3-2; J gene: TRBJ1-2; clone size: -; CDR3 DNA: TGTGCCAGCAGCCAAGGTCAGGGGGCTAATGGCTACACCTTC; CDR3 protein: CASSQGQGANGYTF
D gene: -; V gene: TRBV5-1; J gene: TRBJ1-4; clone size: -; CDR3 DNA: TGCGCCAGCTCCCGGGGGGGGGAGCTCAATGAAAAACTGTTTTTT; CDR3 protein: CASSRGGELNEKLFF
D gene: TRBD2; V gene: TRBV7-8; J gene: TRBJ2-7; clone size: -; CDR3 DNA: TGTGCCAGCAGCTCTTCTAGCGGGAGTTACTACGAGCAGTACTTC; CDR3 protein: CASSSSSGSYYEQYF
D gene: -; V gene: TRBV27; J gene: TRBJ2-5; clone size: -; CDR3 DNA: TGTGCCAGCAGACAGGGTAACCAAGAGACCCAGTACTTC; CDR3 protein: CASRQGNQETQYF
D gene: -; V gene: TRBV7-3; J gene: TRBJ2-6; clone size: -; CDR3 DNA: TGTGCCAGCAGCTTAGGCGGTCATAGCTCTGGGGCCAACGTCCTGACTTTC; CDR3 protein: CASSLGGHSSGANVLTF
D gene: -; V gene: TRBV10-1; J gene: TRBJ1-1; clone size: -; CDR3 DNA: TGCGCCAGCAGTGAGAGGCGAGGGAACACTGAAGCTTTCTTT; CDR3 protein: CASSERRGNTEAFF
D gene: TRBD2; V gene: TRBV7-9; J gene: TRBJ2-1; clone size: -; CDR3 DNA: TGTGCCAGCAGCTTAGCGGGAGGGCACAATGAGCAGTTCTTC; CDR3 protein: CASSLAGGHNEQFF
D gene: TRBD1; V gene: TRBV28; J gene: TRBJ1-1; clone size: -; CDR3 DNA: TGTGCCAGCAGTACAGGGGTGGGCACTGAAGCTTTCTTT; CDR3 protein: CASSTGVGTEAFF
D gene: TRBD2; V gene: TRBV28; J gene: TRBJ2-1; clone size: -; CDR3 DNA: TGTGCCAGCAGTTCCGCCGGGACTAGCTTTAAAGGTGAGCAGTTCTTC; CDR3 protein: CASSSAGTSFKGEQFF
D gene: -; V gene: TRBV9; J gene: TRBJ2-5; clone size: -; CDR3 DNA: TGTGCCAGCAGCCCCTCTCAGGGTCGGGAGACCCAGTACTTC; CDR3 protein: CASSPSQGRETQYF
D gene: -; V gene: TRBV18; J gene: TRBJ1-3; clone size: once; CDR3 DNA: TGTGCCAGCTCAACCCGGAGGGGATCGAGCTCTGGAAACACCATATATTTT; CDR3 protein: CASSTRRGSSSGNTIYF
D gene: -; V gene: TRBV28; J gene: TRBJ1-1; clone size: -; CDR3 DNA: TGTGCCAGCAGCCCCAACAGGAACACTGAAGCTTTCTTT; CDR3 protein: CASSPNRNTEAFF
D gene: -; V gene: TRBV21-1; J gene: TRBJ1-5; clone size: -; CDR3 DNA: TGTGCCAGCCCCCCCAGAAAGCCCCAGCATTTT; CDR3 protein: CASPPRKPQHF
D gene: -; V gene: TRBV7-3; J gene: TRBJ1-1; clone size: -; CDR3 DNA: TGTGCCAGCAGCCAGGGGTCGAACACTGAAGCTTTCTTT; CDR3 protein: CASSQGSNTEAFF
D gene: TRBD1; V gene: TRBV6-5; J gene: TRBJ1-5; clone size: few; CDR3 DNA: TGTGCCAGTCTCCCCAGGGGGGTCGTCAATCAGCCCCAGCATTTT; CDR3 protein: CASLPRGVVNQPQHF
D gene: TRBD2; V gene: TRBV27; J gene: TRBJ2-7; clone size: -; CDR3 DNA: TGTGCCAGCAGTTTTGGCGGGAGGGCCTACGAGCAGTACTTC; CDR3 protein: CASSFGGRAYEQYF
D gene: TRBD1; V gene: TRBV3-1/TRBV3-2; J gene: TRBJ2-7; clone size: -; CDR3 DNA: TGTGCCAGCAGCCATTCAGCGGGACAGGGCTCCTACGAGCAGTACTTC; CDR3 protein: CASSHSAGQGSYEQYF
D gene: TRBD1; V gene: TRBV28; J gene: TRBJ1-2; clone size: -; CDR3 DNA: TGTGCCAGCAGTCGTGGACAGGTGATCTATGGCTACACCTTC; CDR3 protein: CASSRGQVIYGYTF
D gene: TRBD1; V gene: TRBV7-2; J gene: TRBJ2-7; clone size: -; CDR3 DNA: TGTGCCAGCAGCCGGGACAGGGCCTCCTACGAGCAGTACTTC; CDR3 protein: CASSRDRASYEQYF
D gene: TRBD2; V gene: TRBV15; J gene: TRBJ2-2; clone size: -; CDR3 DNA: TGTGCCACCAAAGCGGGGGGGAACACCGGGGAGCTGTTTTTT; CDR3 protein: CATKAGGNTGELFF
D gene: TRBD2; V gene: TRBV6-5; J gene: TRBJ2-3; clone size: -; CDR3 DNA: TGTGCCAGCATTGCGGGAGGGAACACAGATACGCAGTATTTT; CDR3 protein: CASIAGGNTDTQYF
D gene: TRBD2; V gene: TRBV6-4; J gene: TRBJ2-1; clone size: -; CDR3 DNA: TGTGCCAGCAGTGACTCCACTAGCGGTCGCCAAATCTTC; CDR3 protein: CASSDSTSGRQIF
D gene: TRBD2; V gene: TRBV19; J gene: TRBJ2-7; clone size: -; CDR3 DNA: TGTGCCAGTAGTAAAGTGTCTAGCGGGAGGTTCTCCTACGAGCAGTACTTC; CDR3 protein: CASSKVSSGRFSYEQYF
D gene: -; V gene: TRBV6-5; J gene: TRBJ1-4; clone size: few; CDR3 DNA: TGTGCCAGCAGCCTAGGGGATGAAAAACTGTTTTTT; CDR3 protein: CASSLGDEKLFF
D gene: -; V gene: TRBV30; J gene: TRBJ2-7; clone size: -; CDR3 DNA: TGTGCCTGGAGCAGGGTAGTCTACGAGCAGTACTTC; CDR3 protein: CAWSRVVYEQYF
D gene: -; V gene: TRBV5-1; J gene: TRBJ1-4; clone size: once; CDR3 DNA: TGCGCCAGCAGCTTGTCGGACAGCCCAAGGGCTAATGAAAAACTGTTTTTT; CDR3 protein: CASSLSDSPRANEKLFF
D gene: -; V gene: TRBV6-5; J gene: TRBJ1-1; clone size: -; CDR3 DNA: TGTGCCAGCCGATCAGTGAACACTGAAGCTTTCTTT; CDR3 protein: CASRSVNTEAFF
D gene: -; V gene: TRBV6-5; J gene: TRBJ1-1; clone size: -; CDR3 DNA: TGTGCCAGCAGTTACTCGATTGCCACAGGGAAGACTGAAGCTTTCTTT; CDR3 protein: CASSYSIATGKTEAFF
D gene: -; V gene: TRBV5-1; J gene: TRBJ2-1; clone size: -; CDR3 DNA: TGCGCCAGCAGCGTTGGGTACGGGGGCTACAATGAGCAGTTCTTC; CDR3 protein: CASSVGYGGYNEQFF
D gene: TRBD2; V gene: TRBV18; J gene: TRBJ2-5; clone size: -; CDR3 DNA: TGTGCCAGCTCACCACTGACTAGCGGGGGAAAGCCGGGACAAGAGACCCAGTACTTC; CDR3 protein: CASSPLTSGGKPGQETQYF